The entry below describes one T cell receptor (beta chain). The data originate from a study of blood T cell repertoires in COVID-19. Trimming took 6 bases from V and 3 from J; bases not matched to a gene: 4. The CDR3 is made up of 13 amino acids. The assay was immunoSEQ multiplex PCR, and TCRdb's table has in-frame clones only and misses some. This table has about 440,000 clones, around 89% appearing once. This rearrangement joins TRBV12-3 or TRBV12-4 to TRBJ1-2; 7 positions match TRBD1. The sample consisted of peripheral blood. This TCR came from a woman between 25 and 40 years old with acute or convalescent COVID-19. CDR3 in DNA: TGTGCCAGCAGGGACAGGAATCACTATGGCTACACCTTC. As protein: CASRDRNHYGYTF.